The clone carrying this T cell receptor (beta chain) was observed at least ten times. Individual cDNA molecules carried attached unique molecular identifiers. TCRdb ran MiXCR on the 5' RACE reads and lists one entry per CDR3 protein. Counted here are fewer than 30,000 distinct CDR3 sequences, approximately 6.4% occurring once; the ten biggest clones make up around 30%. Trimming removed 5 bases at V and 0 bases at J, with 15 bases between. From germline, CDR1 is DFQATT and CDR2 SNEGSKA (reference sequence). This CDR3 is built from 15 residues. This record comes from a study of early T cells in non-severe SARS-CoV-2 infection.

The rearrangement joins TRBV20-1 to TRBJ2-3; D is unclear. The starting material was whole blood, obtained at baseline. The clonotype originates from an adult who was a healthcare worker with PCR-confirmed SARS-CoV-2 infection or an uninfected control (not recorded which). This CDR3 is CSAGVAQSSTDTQYF. CDR3 sequence (DNA): TGCAGTGCTGGTGTAGCTCAGTCTAGCACAGATACGCAGTATTTT.